The source of this T cell receptor beta chain is a study of CD8+ T cells in alopecia areata. Study-level information: A 6-month period off drug followed tofacitinib, which lasted 6 to 18 months.

Extraction and reverse transcription of RNA yielded cDNA as the sequencing template. TCRdb's copy holds only in-frame clones and misses some; the assay was immunoSEQ multiplex PCR. The table includes roughly 200,000 clones, 63% detected once. The CDR3 is 14 amino acids. Germline CDR1 is SGHRS and CDR2 is YFSETQ. V was cut by 3 bases and J by 2 bases, with 11 bases left in between. The sequences come from CD4+ T cells sorted from blood, collected at week 0. The J gene is TRBJ1-1, the V gene TRBV5-1; tentative D call: TRBD1 (5 bases). The receptor comes from a human donor with alopecia areata. CDR3 residues: CASSWGGDNTEAFF. The CDR3 DNA reads TGCGCCAGCAGCTGGGGTGGGGACAACACTGAAGCTTTCTTT.